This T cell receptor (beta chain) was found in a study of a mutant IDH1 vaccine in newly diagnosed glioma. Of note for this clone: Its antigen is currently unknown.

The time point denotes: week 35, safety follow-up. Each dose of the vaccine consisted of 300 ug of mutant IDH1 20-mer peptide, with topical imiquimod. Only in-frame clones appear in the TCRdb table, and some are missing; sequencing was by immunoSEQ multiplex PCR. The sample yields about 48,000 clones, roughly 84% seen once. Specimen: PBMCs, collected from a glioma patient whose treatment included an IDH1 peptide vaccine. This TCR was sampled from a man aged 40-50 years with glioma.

The CDR3 DNA is TGTGCCAGCAGCGTAAGCTCCAGGGTCTCGCATGGCTACACCTTC. This sequence encodes CASSVSSRVSHGYTF. The genes are TRBV9 and TRBJ1-2, with TRBD1 as a possible D gene (5 bases). Trimming removed 1 base at V and 6 bases at J, with 16 bases between. The germline V gene has CDR1 SGDLS and CDR2 YYNGEE. CDR3 size: 15 residues.